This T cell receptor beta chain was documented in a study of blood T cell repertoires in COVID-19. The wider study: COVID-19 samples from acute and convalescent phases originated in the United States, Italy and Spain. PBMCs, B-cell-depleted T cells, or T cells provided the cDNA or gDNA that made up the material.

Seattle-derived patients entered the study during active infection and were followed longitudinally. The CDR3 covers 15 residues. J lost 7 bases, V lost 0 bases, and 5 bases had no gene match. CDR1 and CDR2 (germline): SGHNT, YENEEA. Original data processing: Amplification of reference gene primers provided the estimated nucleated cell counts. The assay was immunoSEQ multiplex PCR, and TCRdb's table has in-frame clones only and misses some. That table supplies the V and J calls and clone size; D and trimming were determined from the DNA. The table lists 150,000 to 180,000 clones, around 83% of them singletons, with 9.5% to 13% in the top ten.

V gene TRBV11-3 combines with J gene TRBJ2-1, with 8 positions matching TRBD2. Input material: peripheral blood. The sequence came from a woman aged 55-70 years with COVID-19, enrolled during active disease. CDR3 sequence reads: CASSLEPGGRNEQFF. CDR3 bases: TGTGCCAGCAGCTTAGAGCCGGGAGGGCGAAATGAGCAGTTCTTC.